Below, 7 T cell receptor beta chains from the same sample are listed, as sequenced in a study of identical twins. Using its own MiXCR run on the 5' RACE reads, TCRdb lists one record per CDR3 protein. Here the sample spans under 900,000 distinct CDR3 sequences, about 18% being singletons. These same records also appear under a second study, on T cells expressing NK-cell markers.

Sequenced material: PBMCs. The receptors were sampled from a woman aged 18 to 35 in good health.

This clonotype was seen more than once but under ten times. The rearrangement joins TRBV15 to TRBJ2-3, with TRBD1 matching 8 bases. Germline CDR1 reads LNHNV; CDR2 reads YYDKDF (reference sequence). The CDR3 length is 16 residues. V lost 3 bases to trimming and J lost 11 bases; unmatched junction nucleotides: 16. This CDR3 reads CATSRERRQGYSEQYF. CDR3 DNA: TGTGCCACCAGCAGGGAACGGCGACAGGGGTACTCAGAGCAGTATTTT.

This clonotype was detected only a few times. The V and J genes are TRBV5-1 and TRBJ2-7; possibly TRBD2 for D (7 bases). From germline, CDR1 is SGHRS and CDR2 YFSETQ. This CDR3 comprises 14 residues. With 6 bases removed from V and 0 bases from J, the gap between germline ends came to 13 bases. CDR3: CASTWGGLSYEQYF. The DNA for the CDR3 is TGCGCCAGCACCTGGGGGGGCCTCTCCTACGAGCAGTACTTC.

This clonotype has a count of ten or more. The chain has TRBV12-3 or TRBV12-4 and TRBJ1-1; D remains unclear. V lost 4 bases and J 1 base, leaving 7 bases between the germline ends. This CDR3 is built from 13 residues. CDR3 DNA: TGTGCCAGCAGTTCTTACGGGAACACTGAAGCTTTCTTT. It specifies CASSSYGNTEAFF.

This clonotype was counted a few times. The rearrangement links TRBV5-1 to TRBJ2-1, with 14 positions matching TRBD2. This CDR3 has 17 amino acids. Germline trimming cut 3 bases from V and 2 bases from J; bases unmatched to any gene: 4. Germline V gene data show CDR1 as SGHRS and CDR2 as YFSETQ. The CDR3 DNA is TGCGCCAGCAGCTCAGGACTAGCGGGGGGCGCCTACAATGAGCAGTTCTTC. Amino acid sequence: CASSSGLAGGAYNEQFF.

This clonotype was observed at least ten times. The chain uses TRBV10-3 and TRBJ2-1; TRBD1 aligns across 7 bases. V was pared by 8 bases and J by 7 bases, with 11 bases of the junction left unmatched. Germline CDR1 reads ENHRY; CDR2 reads SYGVKD. The length of the CDR3 is 14 residues. The CDR3 coding sequence is TGTGCCATCCCGGGGCCAGGGGGTTCGAATGAGCAGTTCTTC. Its protein product is CAIPGPGGSNEQFF.

The chain joins TRBV7-2 to TRBJ2-3; 9 bases are a match to TRBD2. With V trimmed by 6 bases and J by 5 bases, 9 bases remained unmatched. The CDR3 is 15 amino acids. From germline, CDR1 is SGHTA and CDR2 FQGNSA. CDR3 nucleotide sequence: TGTGCCAGCAGGGTGGCCAGCGGGAGGTTAGATACGCAGTATTTT. Translated, it gives CASRVASGRLDTQYF.

This chain connects TRBV5-1 to TRBJ2-1; TRBD2 aligns across 10 bases. The CDR3 runs to 15 residues. V lost 5 bases to trimming and J lost 10 bases; unmatched junction nucleotides: 12. Germline V lookup: CDR1 SGHRS, CDR2 YFSETQ. CDR3 in DNA: TGCGCCAGCAGACGCGACAGCGGGGGGGGCAGGGAGCAGTTCTTC. Protein sequence: CASRRDSGGGREQFF.